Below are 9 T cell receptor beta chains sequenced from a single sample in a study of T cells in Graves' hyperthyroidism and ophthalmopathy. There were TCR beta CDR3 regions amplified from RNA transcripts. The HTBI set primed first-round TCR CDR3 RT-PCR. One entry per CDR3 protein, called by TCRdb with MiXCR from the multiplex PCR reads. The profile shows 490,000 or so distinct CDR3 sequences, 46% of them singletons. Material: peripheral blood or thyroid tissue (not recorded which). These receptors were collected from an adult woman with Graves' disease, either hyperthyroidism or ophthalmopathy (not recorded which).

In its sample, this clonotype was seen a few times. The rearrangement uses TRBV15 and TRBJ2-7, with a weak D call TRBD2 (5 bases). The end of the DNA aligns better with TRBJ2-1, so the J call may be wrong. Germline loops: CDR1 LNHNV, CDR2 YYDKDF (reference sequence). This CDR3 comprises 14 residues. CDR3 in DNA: TGTGCCACCAGCAGAGATACTCGGCTAGCAGAGCAGTTCTTC. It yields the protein CATSRDTRLAEQFF.

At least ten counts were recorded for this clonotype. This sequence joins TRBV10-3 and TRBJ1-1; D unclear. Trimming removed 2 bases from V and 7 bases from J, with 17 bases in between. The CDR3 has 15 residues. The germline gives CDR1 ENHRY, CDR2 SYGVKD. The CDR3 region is CAISEISRVTDEAFF. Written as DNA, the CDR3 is TGTGCCATCAGTGAGATCTCGCGGGTGACGGATGAAGCTTTCTTT.

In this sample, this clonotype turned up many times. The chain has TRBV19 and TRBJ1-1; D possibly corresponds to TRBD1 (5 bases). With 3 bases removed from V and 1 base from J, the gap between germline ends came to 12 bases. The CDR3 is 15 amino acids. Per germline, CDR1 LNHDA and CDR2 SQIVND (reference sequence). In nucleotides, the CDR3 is TGTGCCAGTAGTATGCGGGGCAGGGAGAACACTGAAGCTTTCTTT. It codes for CASSMRGRENTEAFF.

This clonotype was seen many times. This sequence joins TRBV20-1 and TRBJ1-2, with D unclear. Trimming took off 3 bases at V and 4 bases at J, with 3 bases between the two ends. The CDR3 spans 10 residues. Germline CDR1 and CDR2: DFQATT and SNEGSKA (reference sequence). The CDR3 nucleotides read TGCAGTGCTAGGGGCTATGGCTACACCTTC. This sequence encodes CSARGYGYTF.

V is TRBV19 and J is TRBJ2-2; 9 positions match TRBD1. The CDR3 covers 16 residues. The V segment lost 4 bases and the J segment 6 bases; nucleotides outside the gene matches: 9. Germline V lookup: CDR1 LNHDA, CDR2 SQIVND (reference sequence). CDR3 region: CASSTGTGWSPGELFF. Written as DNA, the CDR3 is TGTGCCAGTAGTACCGGGACAGGGTGGAGTCCCGGGGAGCTGTTTTTT. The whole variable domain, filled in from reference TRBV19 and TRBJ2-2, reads DGGITQSPKYLFRKEGQNVTLSCEQNLNHDAMYWYRQDPGQGLRLIYYSQIVNDFQKGDIAEGYSVSREKKESFPLTVTSAQKNPTAFYLCASSTGTGWSPGELFFGEGSRLTVL.

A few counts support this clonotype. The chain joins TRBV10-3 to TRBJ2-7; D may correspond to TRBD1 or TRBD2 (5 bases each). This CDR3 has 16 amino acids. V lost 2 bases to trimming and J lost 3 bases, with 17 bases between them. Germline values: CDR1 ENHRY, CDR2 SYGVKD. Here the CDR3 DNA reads TGTGCCATCAGTGAGCGCGGAGTCGGGGCGATCTACGAGCAGTACTTC. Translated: CAISERGVGAIYEQYF.

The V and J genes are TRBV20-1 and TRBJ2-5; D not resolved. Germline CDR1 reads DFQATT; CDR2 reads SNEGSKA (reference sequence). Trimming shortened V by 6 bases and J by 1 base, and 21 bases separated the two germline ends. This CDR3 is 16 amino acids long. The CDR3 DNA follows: TGCAGTGCCCCCTCCTTGGTGTCAGAACTCCAAGAGACCCAGTACTTC. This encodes CSAPSLVSELQETQYF.

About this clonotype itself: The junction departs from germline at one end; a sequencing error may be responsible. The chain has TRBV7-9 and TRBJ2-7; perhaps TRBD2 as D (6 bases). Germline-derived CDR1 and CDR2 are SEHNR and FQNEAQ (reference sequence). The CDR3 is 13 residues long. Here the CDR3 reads CASSAFQAGEQYF. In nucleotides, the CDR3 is TGCGCCAGCAGCGCATTCCAGGCGGGAGAGCAGTACTTC.

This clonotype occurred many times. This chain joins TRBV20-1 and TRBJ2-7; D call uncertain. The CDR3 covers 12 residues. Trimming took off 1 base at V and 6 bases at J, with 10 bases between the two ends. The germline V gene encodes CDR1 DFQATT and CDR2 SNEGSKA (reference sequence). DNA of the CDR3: TGCAGTGCTAGAGCCCCCCAAGCCGAGCAGTACTTC. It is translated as CSARAPQAEQYF.